This T cell receptor beta chain was found in a study of shared clonotypes between healthy human individuals. Study findings and constraints: Generation probabilities were higher for clonotypes shared across all four sorted-subset donors than for unshared ones.

Only in-frame clones appear in the TCRdb table, and some are missing; sequencing was by immunoSEQ multiplex PCR. In the table there are fewer than 1.8 million clones, about 98.5% of which are singletons. V lost 4 bases and J 0 bases, leaving 17 bases between the germline ends. There are 17 residues in the CDR3. The germline CDR1 and CDR2 sequences are SGHDN and FVKESK. As concerns this clone: Its specificity is not known.

This TCR came from a man between 25 and 39 years old in good health. Specimen: naive CD4+ T cells sorted from blood. Noted subset: CD45RA+ positively selected. The chain couples TRBV14 to TRBJ2-3, with D perhaps TRBD2 (5 bases). The CDR3 sequence: CASSPWTGIISTDTQYF. Written as DNA, the CDR3 is TGTGCCAGCAGCCCGTGGACGGGAATCATTAGCACAGATACGCAGTATTTT.